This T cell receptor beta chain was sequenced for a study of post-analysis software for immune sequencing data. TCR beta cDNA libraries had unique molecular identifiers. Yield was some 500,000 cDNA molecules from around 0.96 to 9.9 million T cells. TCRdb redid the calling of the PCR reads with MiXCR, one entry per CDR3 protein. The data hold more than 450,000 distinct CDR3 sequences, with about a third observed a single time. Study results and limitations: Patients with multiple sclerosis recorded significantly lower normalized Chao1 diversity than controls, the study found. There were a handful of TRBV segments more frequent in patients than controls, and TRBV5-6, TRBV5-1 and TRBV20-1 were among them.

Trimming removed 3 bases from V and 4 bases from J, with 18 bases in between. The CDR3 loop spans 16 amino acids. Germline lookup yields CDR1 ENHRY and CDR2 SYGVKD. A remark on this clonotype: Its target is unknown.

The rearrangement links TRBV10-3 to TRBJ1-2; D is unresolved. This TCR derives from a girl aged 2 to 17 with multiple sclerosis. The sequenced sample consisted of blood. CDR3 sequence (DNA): TGTGCCATCAGTGAACCCTCAAGAGGGCCCAGCTATGGCTACACCTTC. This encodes CAISEPSRGPSYGYTF.